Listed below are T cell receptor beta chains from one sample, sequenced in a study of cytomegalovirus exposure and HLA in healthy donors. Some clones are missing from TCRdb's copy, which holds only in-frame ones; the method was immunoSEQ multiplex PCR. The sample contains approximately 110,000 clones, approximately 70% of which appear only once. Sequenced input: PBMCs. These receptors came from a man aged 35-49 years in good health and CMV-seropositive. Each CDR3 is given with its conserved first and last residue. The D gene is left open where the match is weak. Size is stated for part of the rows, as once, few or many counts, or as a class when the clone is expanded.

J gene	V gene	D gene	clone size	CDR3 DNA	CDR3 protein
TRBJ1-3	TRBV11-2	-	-	TGTGCCAGCAGCTTTCACCCAGGTTCTGGAAACACCATATATTTT	CASSFHPGSGNTIYF
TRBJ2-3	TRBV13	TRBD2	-	TGTGCCAGCAGCCCGCTCGAGCGGGGCCCCTCTAGTACGCAGTATTTT	CASSPLERGPSSTQYF
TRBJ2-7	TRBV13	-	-	TGTGCCAGCAGCATCAACTACGAGCAGTACTTC	CASSINYEQYF
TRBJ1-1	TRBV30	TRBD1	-	TGTGCCTGGAGCCCCAAGTCTACAGGGGTGACTGAAGCTTTCTTT	CAWSPKSTGVTEAFF
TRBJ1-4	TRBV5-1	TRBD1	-	TGCGCCAGCAGCATTGGGACAGGGGTAGAAAAACTGTTTTTT	CASSIGTGVEKLFF
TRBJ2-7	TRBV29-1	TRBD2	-	TGCAGCGTTGACAGGGAGGGATACGAGCAGTACTTC	CSVDREGYEQYF
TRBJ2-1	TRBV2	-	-	TGTGCCAGCAGTGAAGACGGAGTCGTCTACAATGAGCAGTTCTTC	CASSEDGVVYNEQFF
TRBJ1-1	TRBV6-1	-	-	TGTGCCAGCAGCGAAATAGCCGGTATAAACACTGAAGCTTTCTTT	CASSEIAGINTEAFF
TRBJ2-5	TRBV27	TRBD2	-	TGTGCCAGCAGTTCTTTGACTAGCGGCCAAGAGACCCAGTACTTC	CASSSLTSGQETQYF
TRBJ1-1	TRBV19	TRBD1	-	TGTGCCAGTAGTATTGGGACAGGGACGAACACTGAAGCTTTCTTT	CASSIGTGTNTEAFF
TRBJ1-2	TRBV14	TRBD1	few	TGTGCCAGCAGCCGGGACAGTACTAACTATGGCTACACCTTC	CASSRDSTNYGYTF
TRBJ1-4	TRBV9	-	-	TGTGCCAGCAGCGTAGCTACAGGGAGGGGCGAAAAACTGTTTTTT	CASSVATGRGEKLFF
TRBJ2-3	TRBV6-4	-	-	TGTGCCAGCAGTGACTCGGGAGAGGGTCATACGCAGTATTTT	CASSDSGEGHTQYF
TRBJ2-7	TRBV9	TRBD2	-	TGTGCCAGCAGTGTGGGACAGGCAGGGACTAGCGGGAGCTACGAGCAGTACTTC	CASSVGQAGTSGSYEQYF
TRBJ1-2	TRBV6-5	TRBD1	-	TGTGCCAGCAGTTACTCCGGACAGGGTAACTATGGCTACACCTTC	CASSYSGQGNYGYTF
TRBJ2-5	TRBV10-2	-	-	TGCGCCAGCAGGGCCCAAGAGACCCAGTACTTC	CASRAQETQYF
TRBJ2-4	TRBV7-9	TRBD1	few	TGTGCCAGCAGAGAATACAGGGGAATAGCCAAAAACATTCAGTACTTC	CASREYRGIAKNIQYF
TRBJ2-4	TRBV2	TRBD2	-	TGTGCCAGCAGTGGAGGACTAGGTGAAGCCAAAAACATTCAGTACTTC	CASSGGLGEAKNIQYF
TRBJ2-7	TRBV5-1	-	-	TGCGCCAGCAGCGGGCACAGGCGCCTCCACTACGAGCAGTACTTC	CASSGHRRLHYEQYF
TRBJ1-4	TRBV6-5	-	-	TGTGCCAGCAGTCCCCGACACTCAACTAATGAAAAACTGTTTTTT	CASSPRHSTNEKLFF
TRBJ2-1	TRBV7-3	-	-	TGTGCCAGCAGCTTCAGGGACAATGAGCAGTTCTTC	CASSFRDNEQFF
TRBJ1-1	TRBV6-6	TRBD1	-	TGTGCCAGCGGGACAGCTCCTGAAGCTTTCTTT	CASGTAPEAFF
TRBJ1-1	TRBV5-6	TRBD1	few	TGTGCCAGCAGCTTAACAGGGGTTACTGAAGCTTTCTTT	CASSLTGVTEAFF
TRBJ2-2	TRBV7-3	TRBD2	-	TGTGCCAGCAGCCCCGGGACTAGCGGGGGGAACACCGGGGAGCTGTTTTTT	CASSPGTSGGNTGELFF
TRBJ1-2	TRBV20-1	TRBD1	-	TGCAGTGCTAGGGACAGGGGTTTC	CSARDRGF
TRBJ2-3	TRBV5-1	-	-	TGCGCCAGCAGCTTGCGGGGCACAGATACGCAGTATTTT	CASSLRGTDTQYF
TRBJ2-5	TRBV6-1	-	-	TGTGCCAGCAGTGATTGGGAACAACAGGCCCAAGAGACCCAGTACTTC	CASSDWEQQAQETQYF
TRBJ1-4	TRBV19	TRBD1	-	TGTGCCAGTAGGGACAGGGTTGAAAAACTGTTTTTT	CASRDRVEKLFF
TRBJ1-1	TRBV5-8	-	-	TGTGCCAGCAGTTATGACAGGTCTACTGAAGCTTTCTTT	CASSYDRSTEAFF
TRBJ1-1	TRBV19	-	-	TGTGCCAGTAAAAGGGGGGAGGGGTCAAACACTGAAGCTTTCTTT	CASKRGEGSNTEAFF
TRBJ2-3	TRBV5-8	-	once	TGTGCCAGCAGCTTAGCACAGGGTAGAACAGATACGCAGTATTTT	CASSLAQGRTDTQYF
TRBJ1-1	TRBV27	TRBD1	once	TGTGCCAGCAGTATAAGGGGGCAGGGTACTGAAGCTTTCTTT	CASSIRGQGTEAFF
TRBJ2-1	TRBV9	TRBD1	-	TGTGCCAGCAGCGGTCCCGGGACAGTCCGCGATGAGCAGTTCTTC	CASSGPGTVRDEQFF
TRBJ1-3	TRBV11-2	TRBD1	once	TGTGCCAGCAGCGCACGAGCGACAGGGGGTGGAGGAAACACCATATATTTT	CASSARATGGGGNTIYF
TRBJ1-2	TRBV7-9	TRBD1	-	TGTGCCAGCAGCTCATCAGGGGGAAGTGGCTACACCTTC	CASSSSGGSGYTF
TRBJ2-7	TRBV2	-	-	TGTGCCAGCAGTGAACAGACAGGAGAACTCTACGAGCAGTACTTC	CASSEQTGELYEQYF
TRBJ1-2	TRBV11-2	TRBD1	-	TGTGCCAGCAGCCCGGGGACAGCTCACTATGGCTACACCTTC	CASSPGTAHYGYTF
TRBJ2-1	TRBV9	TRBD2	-	TGTGCCAGCAGCGTAGGACTAGCGGGAGGGCCCTACAATGAGCAGTTCTTC	CASSVGLAGGPYNEQFF
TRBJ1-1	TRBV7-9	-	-	TGTGCCAGCAGCTTAGATTCGGTAGAGAACACTGAAGCTTTCTTT	CASSLDSVENTEAFF